These 12 T cell receptor beta chains came from one sample sequenced in a study of Tregs in tolerant kidney transplant recipients. The nonmyeloablative bone marrow transplants came from related graft donors, with transient mixed chimerism. Sequencing was performed with immunoSEQ multiplex PCR; in TCRdb, only in-frame clones are kept and a portion is missing. Here the sample spans roughly 50,000 clones, around nine tenths being singletons. The source material was CD8+ T cells from blood (PBMCs), sampled 12 months after the transplant. These receptor sequences come from a human patient who received a combined kidney and bone marrow transplant. Some of these T cells may belong to the graft donor.

The chain has TRBV7-9 and TRBJ2-7; a possible D gene is TRBD2 (6 bases). This CDR3 is 15 amino acids long. V gave up 4 bases and J gave up 2 bases, with 15 bases separating them. In germline, CDR1 is SEHNR, CDR2 FQNEAQ (reference sequence). CDR3 sequence: CASSSVGGDPYEQYF. As DNA, the CDR3 is TGTGCCAGCAGCTCGGTTGGCGGGGATCCCTACGAGCAGTACTTC.

The CDR3 spells CSVEAASYEQYF. DNA for the CDR3: TGCAGCGTTGAAGCGGCTAGCTACGAGCAGTACTTC. The V and J genes are TRBV29-1 and TRBJ2-7, with D unclear. The CDR3 contains 12 residues. Trimming took off 1 base at V and 3 bases at J, with 7 bases between the two ends. CDR1 and CDR2 from the germline V gene are SQVTM and ANQGSEA.

V and J are TRBV6-5 and TRBJ1-6; D not certain. Per germline, CDR1 MNHEY and CDR2 SVGAGI. The V end lost 6 bases, the J end lost 5 bases, and 5 bases lay between the germline ends. The CDR3 is 12 amino acids. CDR3: CASSVDNSPLHF. CDR3 in DNA: TGTGCCAGCAGCGTCGATAATTCACCCCTCCACTTT.

Regarding this clone: Compared with germline, one end of the junction differs, possibly owing to a read error. Written as DNA, the CDR3 is TGTGCCAGTAGTATAGTATGGGGGGACGAGCATTACTTC. Translating gives CASSIVWGDEHYF. V and J are TRBV19 and TRBJ2-7; weak D call: TRBD2 (6 bases). In germline, CDR1 is LNHDA, CDR2 SQIVND (reference sequence). The CDR3 loop spans 13 amino acids.

The chain joins TRBV9 to TRBJ2-5, with 8 bases identical to TRBD2. After removal of 0 bases from V and 5 bases from J, the junction contained 6 bases not matched to a gene. CDR3 length equals 15 residues. CDR1 and CDR2 from the germline V gene are SGDLS and YYNGEE. The CDR3 is CASSVEGLGGETQYF. The DNA of the CDR3 is TGTGCCAGCAGCGTAGAGGGACTAGGAGGGGAGACCCAGTACTTC. Variable domain in full (rest from reference TRBV9 and TRBJ2-5): DSGVTQTPKHLITATGQRVTLRCSPRSGDLSVYWYQQSLDQGLQFLIQYYNGEERAKGNILERFSAQQFPDLHSELNLSSLELGDSALYFCASSVEGLGGETQYFGPGTRLLVL.

V and J are TRBV19 and TRBJ2-7; D might be TRBD2 (6 bases). Germline CDR1 LNHDA, CDR2 SQIVND (reference sequence). This CDR3 is built from 12 residues. V lost 3 bases, J lost 3 bases, and 6 bases lay in between. The CDR3 here is CASSMGGYEQYF. Here the CDR3 DNA reads TGTGCCAGTAGTATGGGAGGCTACGAGCAGTACTTC. The full variable domain, with the rest looked up from reference TRBV19 and TRBJ2-7, is DGGITQSPKYLFRKEGQNVTLSCEQNLNHDAMYWYRQDPGQGLRLIYYSQIVNDFQKGDIAEGYSVSREKKESFPLTVTSAQKNPTAFYLCASSMGGYEQYFGPGTRLTVT.

This clone appeared a few times. The chain couples TRBV6-1 to TRBJ2-5, with a possible D match to TRBD1 (5 bases). The CDR3 contains 17 residues. The germline V and J ends were trimmed by 4 bases and 3 bases, with 21 bases remaining between them. In germline, CDR1 is MNHNS, CDR2 SASEGT. CDR3 DNA sequence: TGTGCCAGCAGTGCCTACGGGTGGGGCCTTATGGAAGAGACCCAGTACTTC. This codes for CASSAYGWGLMEETQYF.

The genes are TRBV9 and TRBJ1-5, with D perhaps TRBD1 (5 bases). The length of the CDR3 is 15 residues. V dropped 0 bases and J dropped 3 bases, with 10 bases sitting between them. CDR1 is SGDLS and CDR2 is YYNGEE in the germline V gene. The CDR3 nucleotides are TGTGCCAGCAGCGTAGGTGGTGGGGCCAATCAGCCCCAGCATTTT. This sequence encodes CASSVGGGANQPQHF.

The chain uses TRBV27 and TRBJ2-1, with D possibly being TRBD1 (6 bases). CDR1 MNHEY and CDR2 SMNVEV come from the germline V gene (reference sequence). This CDR3 has 12 amino acids. Trimming left V 5 bases short and J 10 bases short, with 12 bases between. CDR3 in amino acids: CASSPQGREQFF. The CDR3 coding sequence is TGTGCCAGCAGTCCACAGGGAAGGGAGCAGTTCTTC.

The V call is TRBV5-4, the J call TRBJ2-7; 12 bases align to TRBD2. The ends lost 4 bases at V and 3 bases at J; junction bases unmatched: 11. This CDR3 comprises 17 residues. Germline lookup yields CDR1 SGHNT and CDR2 YYREEE (reference sequence). CDR3 region: CASSPGLAGLLNYEQYF. CDR3 nucleotide sequence: TGTGCCAGCAGCCCAGGACTAGCGGGGCTCCTGAACTACGAGCAGTACTTC.

The J gene is TRBJ2-3, the V gene TRBV25-1; 12 bases agree with TRBD1. CDR1 is MGHDK, CDR2 SYGVNS, per germline. The CDR3 totals 14 residues. The V gene end was trimmed by 5 bases and the J gene end by 7 bases; junction bases not matched to a gene: 4. DNA for the CDR3: TGTGCCAGCAGTATGGGACAGGGGGCATATACGCAGTATTTT. Its protein is CASSMGQGAYTQYF.

The chain recombines TRBV5-4 with TRBJ1-1; D not resolved. The germline CDR1 and CDR2 sequences are SGHNT and YYREEE (reference sequence). The CDR3 is 13 residues long. V lost 0 bases, J lost 1 base, and 4 bases lay in between. In DNA form, the CDR3 reads TGTGCCAGCAGCTTGGGCGGGAACACTGAAGCTTTCTTT. Translating gives CASSLGGNTEAFF.